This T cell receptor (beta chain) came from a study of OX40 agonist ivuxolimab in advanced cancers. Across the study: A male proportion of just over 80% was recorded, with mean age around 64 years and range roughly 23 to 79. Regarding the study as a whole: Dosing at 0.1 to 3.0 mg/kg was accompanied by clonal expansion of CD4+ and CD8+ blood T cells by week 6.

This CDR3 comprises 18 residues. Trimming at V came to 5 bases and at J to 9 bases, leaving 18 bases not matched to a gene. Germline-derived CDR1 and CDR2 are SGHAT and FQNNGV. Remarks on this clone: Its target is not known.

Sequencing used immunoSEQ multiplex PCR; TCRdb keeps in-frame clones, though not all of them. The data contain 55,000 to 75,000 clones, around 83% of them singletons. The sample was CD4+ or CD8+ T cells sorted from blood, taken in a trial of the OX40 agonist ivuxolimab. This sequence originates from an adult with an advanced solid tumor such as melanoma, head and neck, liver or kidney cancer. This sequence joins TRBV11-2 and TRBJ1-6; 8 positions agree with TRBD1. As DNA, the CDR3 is TGTGCCAGCAGCCTCACCGTCCCGGGACAGGATATCTCTTCACCCCTCCACTTT. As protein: CASSLTVPGQDISSPLHF.